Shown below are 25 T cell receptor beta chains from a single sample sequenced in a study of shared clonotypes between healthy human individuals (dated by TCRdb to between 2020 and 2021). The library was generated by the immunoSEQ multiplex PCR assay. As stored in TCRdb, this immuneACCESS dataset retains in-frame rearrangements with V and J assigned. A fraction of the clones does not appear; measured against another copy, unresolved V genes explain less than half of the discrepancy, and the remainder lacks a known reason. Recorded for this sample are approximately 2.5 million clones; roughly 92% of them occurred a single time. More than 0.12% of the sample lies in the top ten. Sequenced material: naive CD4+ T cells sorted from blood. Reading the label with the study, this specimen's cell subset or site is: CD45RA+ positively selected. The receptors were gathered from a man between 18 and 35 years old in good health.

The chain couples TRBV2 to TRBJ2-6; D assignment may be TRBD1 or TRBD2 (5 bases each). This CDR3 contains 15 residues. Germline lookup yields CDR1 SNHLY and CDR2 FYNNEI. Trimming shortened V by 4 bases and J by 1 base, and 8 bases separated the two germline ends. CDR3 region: CASSVEGSGANVLTF. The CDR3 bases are TGTGCCAGCAGTGTTGAGGGGTCTGGGGCCAACGTCCTGACTTTC.

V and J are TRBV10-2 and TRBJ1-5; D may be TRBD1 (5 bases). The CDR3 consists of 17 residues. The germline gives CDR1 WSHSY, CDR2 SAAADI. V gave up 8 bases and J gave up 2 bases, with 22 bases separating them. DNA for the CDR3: TGCGCCAGCGGACCCGGTCGGGGACGCGATGGCAATCAGCCCCAGCATTTT. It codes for CASGPGRGRDGNQPQHF.

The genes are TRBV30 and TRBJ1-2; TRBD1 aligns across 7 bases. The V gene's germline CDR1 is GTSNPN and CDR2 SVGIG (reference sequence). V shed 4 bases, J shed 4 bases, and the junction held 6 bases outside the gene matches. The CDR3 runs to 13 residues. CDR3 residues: CAWTGQVVYGYTF. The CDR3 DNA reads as TGTGCCTGGACCGGACAGGTCGTCTATGGCTACACCTTC.

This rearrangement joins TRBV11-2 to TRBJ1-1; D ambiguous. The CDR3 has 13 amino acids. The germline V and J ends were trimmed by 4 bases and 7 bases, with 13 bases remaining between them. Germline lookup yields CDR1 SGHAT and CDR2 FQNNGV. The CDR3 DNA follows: TGTGCCAGCAGCTCGTGGGAGGTGGGTGAAGCTTTCTTT. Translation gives CASSSWEVGEAFF.

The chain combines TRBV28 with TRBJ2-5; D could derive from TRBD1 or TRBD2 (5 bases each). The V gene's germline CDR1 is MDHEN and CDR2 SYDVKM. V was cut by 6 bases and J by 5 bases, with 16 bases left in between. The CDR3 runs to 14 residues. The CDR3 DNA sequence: TGTGCCAGCAGCACCGGGGCCCTTCGGGAGACCCAGTACTTC. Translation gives CASSTGALRETQYF.

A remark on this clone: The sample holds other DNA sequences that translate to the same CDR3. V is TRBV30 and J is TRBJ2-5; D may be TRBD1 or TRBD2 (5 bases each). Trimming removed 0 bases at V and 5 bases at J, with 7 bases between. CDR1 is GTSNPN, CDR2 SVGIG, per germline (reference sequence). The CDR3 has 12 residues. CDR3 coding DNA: TGTGCCTGGAGTGTTGGGGGTGAGACCCAGTACTTC. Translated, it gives CAWSVGGETQYF.

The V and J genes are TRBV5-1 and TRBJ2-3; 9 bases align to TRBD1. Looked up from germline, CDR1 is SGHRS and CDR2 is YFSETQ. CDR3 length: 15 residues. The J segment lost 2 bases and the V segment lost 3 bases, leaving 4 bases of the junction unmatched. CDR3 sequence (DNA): TGCGCCAGCAGCTACAGGGGGCAGGTCACAGATACGCAGTATTTT. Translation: CASSYRGQVTDTQYF.

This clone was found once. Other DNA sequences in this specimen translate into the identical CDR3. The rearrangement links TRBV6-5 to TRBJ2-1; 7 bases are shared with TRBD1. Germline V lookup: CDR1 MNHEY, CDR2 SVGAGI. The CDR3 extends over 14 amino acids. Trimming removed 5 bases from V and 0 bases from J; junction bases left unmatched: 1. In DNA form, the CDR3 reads TGTGCCAGCAGTAGGACAGGCTCCTACAATGAGCAGTTCTTC. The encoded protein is CASSRTGSYNEQFF.

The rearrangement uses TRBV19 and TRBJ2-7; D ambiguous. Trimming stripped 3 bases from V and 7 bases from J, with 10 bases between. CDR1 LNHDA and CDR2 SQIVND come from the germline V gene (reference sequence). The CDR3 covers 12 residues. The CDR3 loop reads CASSMVFGEQYF. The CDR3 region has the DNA TGTGCCAGTAGTATGGTGTTCGGGGAGCAGTACTTC.

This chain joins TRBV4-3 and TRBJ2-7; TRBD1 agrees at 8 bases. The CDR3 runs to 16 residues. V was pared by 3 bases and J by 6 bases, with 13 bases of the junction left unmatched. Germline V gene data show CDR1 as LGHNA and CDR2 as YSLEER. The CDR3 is CASSHSTGGKLSEQYF. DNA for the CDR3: TGCGCCAGCAGCCATAGTACAGGGGGGAAACTTTCCGAGCAGTACTTC.

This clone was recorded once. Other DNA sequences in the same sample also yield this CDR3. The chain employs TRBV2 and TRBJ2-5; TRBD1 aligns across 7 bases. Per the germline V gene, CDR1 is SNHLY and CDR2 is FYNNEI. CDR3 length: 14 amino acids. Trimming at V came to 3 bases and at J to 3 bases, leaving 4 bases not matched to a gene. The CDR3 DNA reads TGTGCCAGCAGTGACGGCAGGGGGAAAGAGACCCAGTACTTC. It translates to CASSDGRGKETQYF.

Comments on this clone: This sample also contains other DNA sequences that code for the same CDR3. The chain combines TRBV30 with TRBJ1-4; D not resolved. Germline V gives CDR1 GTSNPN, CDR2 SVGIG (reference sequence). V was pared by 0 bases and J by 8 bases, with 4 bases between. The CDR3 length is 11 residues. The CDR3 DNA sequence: TGTGCCTGGAGTGTGGGCGAAAAACTGTTTTTT. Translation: CAWSVGEKLFF.

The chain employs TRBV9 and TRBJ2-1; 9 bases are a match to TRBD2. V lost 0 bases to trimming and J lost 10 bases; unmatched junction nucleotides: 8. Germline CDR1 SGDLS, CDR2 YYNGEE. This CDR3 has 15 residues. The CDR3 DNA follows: TGTGCCAGCAGCGTAGGGGTAGCGGGGGTGCAGGAGCAGTTCTTC. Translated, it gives CASSVGVAGVQEQFF.

The CDR3 spells CASGDKYSNQPQHF. The CDR3, as DNA: TGTGCCAGCGGGGACAAGTATAGCAATCAGCCCCAGCATTTT. This chain connects TRBV2 to TRBJ1-5, with D maybe TRBD1 (6 bases). This CDR3 is built from 14 residues. V dropped 8 bases and J dropped 0 bases, with 11 bases sitting between them. CDR1 is SNHLY and CDR2 is FYNNEI in the germline V gene. Looking up the rest from reference TRBV2 and TRBJ1-5 gives the full variable domain: EPEVTQTPSHQVTQMGQEVILRCVPISNHLYFYWYRQILGQKVEFLVSFYNNEISEKSEIFDDQFSVERPDGSNFTLKIRSTKLEDSAMYFCASGDKYSNQPQHFGDGTRLSIL.

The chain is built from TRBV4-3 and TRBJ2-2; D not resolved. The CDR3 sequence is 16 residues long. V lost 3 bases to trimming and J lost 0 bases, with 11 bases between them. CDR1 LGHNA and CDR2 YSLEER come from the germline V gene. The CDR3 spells CASSQTTRTNTGELFF. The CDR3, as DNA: TGCGCCAGCAGCCAGACGACCAGGACGAACACCGGGGAGCTGTTTTTT.

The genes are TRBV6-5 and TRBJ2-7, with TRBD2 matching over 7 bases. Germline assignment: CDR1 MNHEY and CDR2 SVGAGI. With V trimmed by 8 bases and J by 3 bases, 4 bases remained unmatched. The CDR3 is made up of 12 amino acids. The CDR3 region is CASGRVDYEQYF. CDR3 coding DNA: TGTGCCAGCGGGAGGGTTGACTACGAGCAGTACTTC.

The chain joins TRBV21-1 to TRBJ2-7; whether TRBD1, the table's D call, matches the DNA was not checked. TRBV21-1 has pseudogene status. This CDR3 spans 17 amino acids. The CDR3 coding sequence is TGTGCCAAGAGCGGGACAGGGGGAAAACTGAGCTCCTACGAGCAGTACTTC. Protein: CAKSGTGGKLSSYEQYF.

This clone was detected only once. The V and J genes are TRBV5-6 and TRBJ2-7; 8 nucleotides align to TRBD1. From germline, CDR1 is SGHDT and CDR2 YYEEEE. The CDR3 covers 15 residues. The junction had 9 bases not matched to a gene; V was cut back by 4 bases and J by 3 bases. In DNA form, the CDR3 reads TGTGCCAGCAGCCTAGGGACAGGAAGCATCTACGAGCAGTACTTC. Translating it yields CASSLGTGSIYEQYF.

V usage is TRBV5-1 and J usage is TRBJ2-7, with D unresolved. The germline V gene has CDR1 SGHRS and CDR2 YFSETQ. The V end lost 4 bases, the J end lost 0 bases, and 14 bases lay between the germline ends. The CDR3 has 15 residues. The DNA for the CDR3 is TGCGCCAGCAGCCAGGTGGGCAGGAACTCCTACGAGCAGTACTTC. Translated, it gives CASSQVGRNSYEQYF. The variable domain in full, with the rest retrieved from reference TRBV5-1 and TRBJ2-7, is KAGVTQTPRYLIKTRGQQVTLSCSPISGHRSVSWYQQTPGQGLQFLFEYFSETQRNKGNFPGRFSGRQFSNSRSEMNVSTLELGDSALYLCASSQVGRNSYEQYFGPGTRLTVT.

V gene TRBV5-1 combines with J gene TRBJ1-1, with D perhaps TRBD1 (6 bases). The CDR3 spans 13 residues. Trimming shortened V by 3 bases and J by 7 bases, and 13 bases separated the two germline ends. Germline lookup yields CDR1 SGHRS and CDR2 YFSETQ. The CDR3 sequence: CASSYIEGVEAFF. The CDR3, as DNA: TGCGCCAGCAGCTACATTGAGGGGGTTGAAGCTTTCTTT.

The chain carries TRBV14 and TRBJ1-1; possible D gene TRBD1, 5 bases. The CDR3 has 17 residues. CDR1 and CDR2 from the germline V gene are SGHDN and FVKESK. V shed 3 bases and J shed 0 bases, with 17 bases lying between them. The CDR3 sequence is CASSHFRQGSMNTEAFF. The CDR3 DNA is TGTGCCAGCAGCCATTTCCGGCAGGGAAGCATGAACACTGAAGCTTTCTTT.

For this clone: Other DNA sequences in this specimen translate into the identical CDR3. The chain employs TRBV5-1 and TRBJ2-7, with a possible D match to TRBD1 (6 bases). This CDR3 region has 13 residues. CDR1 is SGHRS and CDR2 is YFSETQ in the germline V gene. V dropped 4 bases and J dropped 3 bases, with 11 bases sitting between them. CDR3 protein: CASSRDTYYEQYF. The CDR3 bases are TGCGCCAGCAGCCGGGACACCTACTACGAGCAGTACTTC.

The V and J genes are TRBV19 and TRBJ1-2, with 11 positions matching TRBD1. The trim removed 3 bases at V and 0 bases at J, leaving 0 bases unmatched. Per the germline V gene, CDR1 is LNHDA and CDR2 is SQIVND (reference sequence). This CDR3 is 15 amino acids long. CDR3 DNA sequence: TGTGCCAGTAGTATGGGACAGGGGGCTAACTATGGCTACACCTTC. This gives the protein CASSMGQGANYGYTF.

The CDR3 nucleotides are TGCGCCAGCAGCTCTCAGGGCCTGAACACTGAAGCTTTCTTT. As protein: CASSSQGLNTEAFF. The chain has TRBV5-1 and TRBJ1-1, with a weak D call TRBD1 (5 bases). Trimming took off 3 bases at V and 0 bases at J, with 9 bases between the two ends. From germline, CDR1 is SGHRS and CDR2 YFSETQ. The CDR3 loop spans 14 amino acids. The variable domain in full, with the rest retrieved from reference TRBV5-1 and TRBJ1-1, is KAGVTQTPRYLIKTRGQQVTLSCSPISGHRSVSWYQQTPGQGLQFLFEYFSETQRNKGNFPGRFSGRQFSNSRSEMNVSTLELGDSALYLCASSSQGLNTEAFFGQGTRLTVV.

The CDR3 protein is CASSVVSYGYTF. CDR3 nucleotides: TGTGCCAGCAGCGTAGTCAGCTATGGCTACACCTTC. The genes are TRBV9 and TRBJ1-2; no clear D gene. The V gene lost 0 bases and the J gene lost 4 bases, with 4 bases spanning the gap. This CDR3 spans 12 amino acids. The germline CDR1 and CDR2 sequences are SGDLS and YYNGEE.